Reported below is one TCR beta chain. The specificity of this receptor is unknown. It has no much larger one-base neighbor in the sample; base qualities were not kept. This entry belongs to a study of T cell responses to AZD1222 COVID-19 vaccine (dated by TCRdb to the early 2020s). General notes on the study: A total of 230 to 250 trial participants underwent TCR sequencing, of whom about 200 had received two doses of AZD1222 and roughly 26 had received two doses of the MenACWY control vaccine. Trial participants were enrolled into age subgroups of 18-55, 56-69 and 70-plus years, which contained roughly 140, 27 and 60 TCR-sequenced participants, respectively. The full study reports these points: Participants were mostly white British and included more females than males, and it was suggested by the authors that clonal diversity may have been underestimated. No day 14 peak-response samples were available, so repertoires were characterized only after the peak T cell response. Conclusions about previously exposed vaccinees are limited because only six or seven AZD1222 recipients were SARS-CoV-2 seropositive at baseline. After two AZD1222 doses, spike-specific TCR breadth and depth were significantly higher than at day 0 and than in MenACWY recipients. Reportedly, close to half of the unique spike-specific TCRs recognized epitopes lying outside the regions that are mutated in the B.1.351 and B.1.1.7 variants. The 56-69-year group was small, and its depth increase did not reach significance, likely because of low power. CD4 TCRs associated with the vaccine covered the entire spike protein, and the dominant responses were in regions 160-218 and 743-854.

Sample time point, as interpreted from the label and publication: about 28 days (+/-7) after the second vaccine dose. AZD1222 recipients with second doses at about 4 weeks or about 12 weeks were pooled, because spike-specific TCR depth and breadth did not differ between schedules. Samples from vaccinated people were obtained from the UK trials COV001 and COV002, which included a single-blind randomized controlled phase 2/3 trial of AZD1222 (ChAdOx1 nCoV-19) in healthy adults. For TCRbeta chain sequencing, PBMC samples were collected from trial participants at day 0 and at day 28 after the second dose. The CDR3 regions of human TCRbeta chains were analyzed by immunosequencing. The authors' pipeline ran thus. Repertoire TCRs were checked for matches against a reference library of SARS-CoV-2-specific TCRs that had been generated using the MIRA antigen-specificity platform. Breadth was defined as the fraction of unique TCRs that were SARS-CoV-2-associated, and depth was defined as the fraction of total T cells that were SARS-CoV-2-associated. Using the MIRA data, every spike-specific TCR was mapped to the spike region that the TCR reacted to and assigned to either a CD4 or a CD8 class. Log10-transformed breadth and depth values were compared by one-way ANOVA with Sidak's multiple comparisons tests. TCRdb carries this immuneACCESS record with in-frame sequences only. Its versions omit some clonotypes, under half of them owing to an unresolved V gene in the studies checked, with the rest unexplained. That table gives V, J and clone size, and the DNA gave D and trimming. This sample is represented by around 120,000 clones; roughly 89% of them were singletons. Together, the top ten hold about 1.1% of the sample.

Spanning cysteine to phenylalanine, the CDR3 consists of 16 amino acids. Of all the DNA, just the CDR3 is kept, 48 bases in frame from base 1. The germline V gene (reference sequence) provides CDR1 SEHNR and CDR2 FQNEAQ. Unmatched junction bases come to 11, with V trimmed by 5 bases and J by 6 bases. This chain is built from TRBV7-9 and TRBJ1-4, with 8 central nucleotides matching TRBD1. Sequenced material: peripheral blood, taken 28 days after the second AZD1222 dose. This TCR was sampled from an adult who received the AZD1222 COVID-19 vaccine. The DNA reads TGTGCCAGCAGCCCCGGGACAGGTCGGGCGGATGAAAAACTGTTTTTT. This sequence encodes CASSPGTGRADEKLFF.